This is a list of T cell receptor beta chains from one sample in a study of breast tumors, draining lymph nodes, adjacent tissues. TCRdb reprocessed the multiplex PCR reads via MiXCR and lists one record per CDR3 protein. The sample consists of about 17,000 distinct CDR3 sequences, 63% of them appearing once. Specimen: tumor-adjacent breast tissue. All receptors come from a female donor with breast cancer. Some clones in this sample may be carry-over from other donors' samples. The CDR3 runs from the conserved cysteine through the conserved F or W. The order of the fields is clone size, V gene, J gene, D gene, CDR3 protein, CDR3 DNA. D genes are given only for firm matches. Expanded clones get a size class; other rows say once, few or many, or leave the size out.

many	TRBV20-1	TRBJ2-5	TRBD2	CSARGGASGLVGQETQYF	TGCAGTGCTAGAGGAGGGGCTAGCGGGTTAGTGGGGCAAGAGACCCAGTACTTC
.	TRBV25-1	TRBJ1-6	.	CASSSKSNSPLHF	TGTGCCAGCAGCTCAAAGTCCAATTCACCCCTCCACTTT
.	TRBV12-3/TRBV12-4	TRBJ2-7	TRBD2	CASSLGLAEQYF	TGTGCCAGCAGCCTAGGGCTAGCGGAACAGTACTTC
few	TRBV5-5	TRBJ2-5	.	CASSPDSQETQYF	TGTGCCAGCAGCCCGGACAGCCAAGAGACCCAGTACTTC
many	TRBV10-1	TRBJ2-4	.	CASSEAGVGNIQYF	TGCGCCAGCAGTGAGGCAGGGGTTGGAAACATTCAGTACTTC
.	TRBV20-1	TRBJ2-3	.	CSARSTGRGTTDTQYF	TGCAGTGCTAGATCCACGGGTAGGGGGACCACAGATACGCAGTATTTT
medium-sized	TRBV7-3	TRBJ2-7	TRBD2	CASSPSGIYSYEQYF	TGTGCCAGCAGCCCTAGCGGGATTTACTCCTACGAGCAGTACTTC
.	TRBV20-1	TRBJ1-2	.	CSARDGRNYAYTF	TGCAGTGCTAGAGACGGCCGAAACTATGCCTACACCTTC
.	TRBV5-1	TRBJ2-3	TRBD2	CASSLEVGLGADTQYF	TGCGCCAGCAGCTTGGAGGTCGGACTAGGGGCAGATACGCAGTATTTT
.	TRBV2	TRBJ2-7	.	CASSVPPTYEQYF	TGTGCCAGCAGTGTCCCGCCAACCTACGAGCAGTACTTC
many	TRBV4-2	TRBJ1-1	.	CASSQEGVSNTEAFF	TGTGCCAGCAGCCAGGAAGGTGTGTCCAACACTGAAGCTTTCTTT
few	TRBV15	TRBJ1-4	.	CATSRARSEKLFF	TGTGCCACCAGCAGAGCAAGGAGTGAAAAACTGTTTTTT
.	TRBV6-1	TRBJ1-4	TRBD1	CASRRDSSNEKLFF	TGTGCCAGCAGGCGGGACAGTAGTAATGAAAAACTGTTTTTT
.	TRBV7-9	TRBJ2-3	.	CASSSPRSDTQYF	TGTGCCAGCAGCTCCCCACGGTCAGATACGCAGTATTTT
.	TRBV7-9	TRBJ2-3	.	CASSTQFAQYF	TGTGCCAGCAGCACCCAGTTCGCGCAGTATTTT
.	TRBV7-2	TRBJ2-3	TRBD2	CASSSGLAGYTDTQYF	TGTGCCAGCAGCTCCGGACTAGCGGGTTACACAGATACGCAGTATTTT
.	TRBV29-1	TRBJ2-1	TRBD2	CSASRTSSYNEQFF	TGCAGTGCTTCCCGGACTAGCTCCTACAATGAGCAGTTCTTC
.	TRBV2	TRBJ1-4	.	CASSEDWRPNEKLFF	TGTGCCAGCAGTGAGGATTGGCGGCCGAATGAAAAACTGTTTTTT
medium-sized	TRBV12-3/TRBV12-4	TRBJ1-5	.	CASSSDGYQPQHF	TGTGCCAGCAGCTCTGACGGCTATCAGCCCCAGCATTTT
.	TRBV5-1	TRBJ2-2	.	CASSFSQGDTGELFF	TGCGCCAGCAGCTTTTCTCAGGGAGACACCGGGGAGCTGTTTTTT
.	TRBV7-2	TRBJ2-3	.	CASSLILTDTQYF	TGTGCTAGCAGCTTAATCCTCACAGATACGCAGTATTTT
.	TRBV12-3/TRBV12-4	TRBJ1-6	.	CASSSSLRPLHF	TGTGCCAGCAGTTCGTCCCTTAGACCCCTCCACTTT
once	TRBV12-3/TRBV12-4	TRBJ2-2	.	CASSSPVRANTGELFF	TGTGCCAGCAGCTCTCCCGTACGGGCGAACACCGGGGAGCTGTTTTTT
many	TRBV6-4	TRBJ2-5	.	CASSHRAVKETQYF	TGTGCCAGCAGTCACCGAGCCGTTAAAGAGACCCAGTACTTC
few	TRBV7-9	TRBJ1-2	.	CASSLSVNYGYTF	TGTGCCAGCAGCTTGAGTGTGAACTATGGCTACACCTTC
.	TRBV24-1	TRBJ2-1	TRBD2	CATSDLGLAGGKQFF	TGTGCCACCAGTGACCTCGGACTAGCGGGAGGGAAGCAGTTCTTC
.	TRBV15	TRBJ1-6	TRBD1	CAIPFGGQGFSSPLHF	TGTGCCATCCCCTTCGGGGGACAGGGTTTTAGTTCACCCCTCCACTTT
.	TRBV2	TRBJ2-7	TRBD1	CASSVVGQGYEQYF	TGTGCCAGCAGTGTGGTGGGACAGGGCTACGAGCAGTACTTC
.	TRBV2	TRBJ2-7	.	CASSEEGPGNLAYEQYF	TGTGCCAGCAGTGAAGAAGGACCAGGGAACTTAGCCTACGAGCAGTACTTC
medium-sized	TRBV12-3/TRBV12-4	TRBJ2-2	TRBD2	CASSLSGGTGELFF	TGTGCCAGCAGTTTAAGCGGGGGGACCGGGGAGCTGTTTTTT
.	TRBV7-2	TRBJ2-5	TRBD2	CASSPSGYQETQYF	TGTGCCAGCAGCCCTAGCGGTTATCAAGAGACCCAGTACTTC
.	TRBV29-1	TRBJ2-1	.	CSVESEQGYNEQFF	TGCAGCGTTGAAAGTGAGCAGGGTTACAATGAGCAGTTCTTC
many	TRBV3-1	TRBJ1-5	TRBD1	CASSPGTGGNQPQHF	TGTGCCAGCAGCCCGGGGACAGGGGGCAATCAGCCCCAGCATTTT
once	TRBV20-1	TRBJ2-3	TRBD2	CSATLAGGTDTQYF	TGCAGTGCTACTCTAGCGGGAGGAACAGATACGCAGTATTTT
.	TRBV5-1	TRBJ1-6	TRBD1	CASSAGQAGSYNSPLHF	TGCGCCAGCAGCGCAGGACAGGCTGGCTCCTATAATTCACCCCTCCACTTT
medium-sized	TRBV2	TRBJ2-3	TRBD2	CASSEEGLAGGRTDTQYF	TGTGCCAGCAGTGAAGAGGGACTAGCGGGGGGCCGCACAGATACGCAGTATTTT
medium-sized	TRBV5-8	TRBJ2-1	.	CASSLGGARKNEQFF	TGTGCCAGCAGCTTGGGGGGGGCGCGAAAAAATGAGCAGTTCTTC
.	TRBV6-5	TRBJ2-7	.	CASSAGTGSYEQYF	TGTGCCAGCAGCGCCGGGACCGGGTCCTACGAGCAGTACTTC
many	TRBV6-5	TRBJ1-4	.	CASARVTNEKLFF	TGTGCCAGCGCTAGGGTAACTAATGAAAAACTGTTTTTT
once	TRBV11-2	TRBJ1-6	TRBD1	CASRRDRKGSPLHF	TGTGCCAGCAGACGGGACAGGAAGGGTTCACCCCTCCACTTT
.	TRBV19	TRBJ2-6	.	CASRNRETGANVLTF	TGTGCCAGTAGAAACAGGGAAACTGGGGCCAACGTCCTGACTTTC
.	TRBV6-5	TRBJ1-5	.	CASRLQGFAINQPQHF	TGTGCCAGCAGACTTCAGGGTTTTGCGATCAATCAGCCCCAGCATTTT
medium-sized	TRBV30	TRBJ1-6	TRBD1	CAWRSTGGLSALHF	TGTGCCTGGAGGTCGACAGGGGGCCTTTCAGCCCTCCACTTT
.	TRBV7-2	TRBJ1-4	TRBD1	CASSNRGSTNEELFF	TGTGCCAGCAGTAACAGGGGATCAACTAATGAAGAACTGTTTTTT
few	TRBV2	TRBJ1-4	TRBD1	CASSQDRGREKLFF	TGTGCCAGCAGTCAGGACAGGGGGCGTGAAAAACTGTTTTTT
once	TRBV2	TRBJ2-1	TRBD2	CASRPAGDNEQFF	TGTGCCAGCAGACCAGCGGGAGACAATGAGCAGTTCTTC
.	TRBV7-6	TRBJ1-6	.	CASSLMGGSGSPLHF	TGTGCCAGCAGCTTAATGGGGGGGAGTGGTTCGCCCCTCCACTTT
once	TRBV11-2	TRBJ2-7	TRBD1	CASTLTGTGAYEQYF	TGTGCCAGCACCCTAACAGGGACAGGGGCTTACGAGCAGTACTTC
.	TRBV4-3	TRBJ1-2	.	CASSQGIDRPLNYGYTF	TGCGCCAGCAGCCAAGGGATAGACAGACCACTTAACTATGGCTACACCTTC
.	TRBV7-9	TRBJ2-5	TRBD2	CASSPGEGVGETQYF	TGTGCCAGCAGCCCCGGGGAGGGAGTGGGAGAGACCCAGTACTTC
many	TRBV3-1	TRBJ1-5	.	CASSQGVRELGQPQHF	TGTGCCAGCAGCCAAGGGGTGAGGGAATTAGGGCAGCCCCAGCATTTT